What follows describes a single T cell receptor (beta chain). TCRdb keeps only in-frame clones here, not all; method: immunoSEQ multiplex PCR. The sample has roughly 130,000 clones; 70% to 85% are singletons. This specimen belongs to a study of blood T cell repertoires in COVID-19. CDR3 length: 17 amino acids. The V gene's germline CDR1 is SGHNT and CDR2 YYREEE (reference sequence). J gave up 4 bases and V 4 bases, and 13 bases lay outside the gene matches. Specimen: peripheral blood. The chain links TRBV5-4 to TRBJ1-3; 8 bases align to TRBD1. This clonotype was obtained from a woman in her seventies with acute or convalescent COVID-19. The CDR3, as DNA: TGTGCCAGCAGCCCCGACCCTGGACAGGGACGGGGAAACACCATATATTTT. Translating it yields CASSPDPGQGRGNTIYF.